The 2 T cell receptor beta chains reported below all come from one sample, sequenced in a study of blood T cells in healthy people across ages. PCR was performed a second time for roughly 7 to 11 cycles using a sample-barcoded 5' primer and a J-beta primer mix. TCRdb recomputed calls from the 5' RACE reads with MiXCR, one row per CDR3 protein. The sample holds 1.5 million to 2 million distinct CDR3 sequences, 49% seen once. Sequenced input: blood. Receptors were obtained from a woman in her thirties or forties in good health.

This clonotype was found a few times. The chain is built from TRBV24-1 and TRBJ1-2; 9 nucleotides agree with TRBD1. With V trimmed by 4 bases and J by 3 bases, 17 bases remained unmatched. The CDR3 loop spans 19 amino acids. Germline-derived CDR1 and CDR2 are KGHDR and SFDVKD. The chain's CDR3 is CATSDMTGGATHPYYGYTF. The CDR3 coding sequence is TGTGCCACCAGTGACATGACAGGGGGTGCCACCCACCCCTACTATGGCTACACCTTC.

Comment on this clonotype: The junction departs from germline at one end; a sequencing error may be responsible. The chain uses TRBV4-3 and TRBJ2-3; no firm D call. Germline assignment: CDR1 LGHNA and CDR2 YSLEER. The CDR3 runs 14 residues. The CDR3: CASCQDGGTDTQYF. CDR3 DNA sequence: TGCGCCAGCTGCCAGGACGGTGGCACAGATACGCAGTATTTT.